Included here is one T cell receptor (beta chain) sequence, with context. Its target is unknown. It is unclear where the CDR3 begins or ends on the DNA, so no DNA is shown, and the CDR3 is as TCRdb lists it. For sorted libraries, the input was about a million CD4+ or CD8+ T cells. This sample was taken from a study of neurological immune-mediated disorders. Synthesis of cDNA was accomplished via 5'RACE employing 10-nucleotide random UMIs. TCRdb reprocessed the 5' RACE reads with MiXCR, giving one entry per CDR3 protein. The table shows thousands of distinct CDR3 sequences, with 20% to 30% occurring only once. Germline assignment: CDR1 KGHDR and CDR2 SFDVKD. Including both end residues, the CDR3 is 24 amino acids long. General observations from the study: No CDR3 amino acid sequences were shared by expanded clones across subjects, suggesting private repertoires in all groups.

The chain is built from TRBV24-1 and TRBJ2-3; the table assigns TRBD1, which was not confirmed against the DNA. The clonotype comes from an older woman with HTLV-1-associated myelopathy (HAM/TSP). The sample was CD8+ T cells from blood. Here the CDR3 reads CATSPTNSAYEQYFGPGTTDTQYF.